The rows below give T cell receptor beta chains drawn from one sample of a study of OX40 agonist ivuxolimab in advanced cancers. The repertoire was sequenced with immunoSEQ multiplex PCR; TCRdb's copy has only in-frame clones and lacks some. The sample has some 50,000 clones; about 89% are singletons. The sequences come from CD4+ or CD8+ T cells sorted from blood, collected in a trial of the OX40 agonist ivuxolimab. The receptors stem from an adult with an advanced solid tumor such as melanoma, head and neck, liver or kidney cancer. CDR3s include the opening cysteine and the closing phenylalanine or tryptophan. A D gene is named only where the DNA matches it firmly. The size entry is marked missing in some rows and otherwise reads once, few, many or a size class.

NA	TRBJ1-3	TRBV4-1	once	TGCGCCAGCAGCCAAGTCACGTCAGCCTCTGGAAACACCATATATTTT	CASSQVTSASGNTIYF
NA	TRBJ1-2	TRBV2	NA	TGTGCCAGCAGTGTTAGAGATACTAACTATGGCTACACCTTC	CASSVRDTNYGYTF
TRBD2	TRBJ2-1	TRBV9	NA	TGTGCCAGCAGCGTAGCATCGGGCCGGGGGGACAATGAGCAGTTCTTC	CASSVASGRGDNEQFF
NA	TRBJ2-5	TRBV5-5	NA	TGTGCCAGCAGCTTCGGGACAAGCCAAGAGACCCAGTACTTC	CASSFGTSQETQYF
TRBD1	TRBJ1-2	TRBV9	NA	TGTGCCAGCAGGGCAGGGGGCGATGGCTACACCTTC	CASRAGGDGYTF
TRBD1	TRBJ2-5	TRBV6-6	NA	TGTGCCAGCAGTTACCACGACAGGGGTCAGACCCAGTACTTC	CASSYHDRGQTQYF
NA	TRBJ2-3	TRBV4-3	once	TGCGCCAGCAGCCCTTCCTTGGCGACTTCCCTCACAGATACGCAGTATTTT	CASSPSLATSLTDTQYF
NA	TRBJ2-7	TRBV28	NA	TGTGCCAGCAGTCATGAGCAGGGCAGTGAGCAGTACTTC	CASSHEQGSEQYF
TRBD1	TRBJ1-2	TRBV19	NA	TGTGCCAGTAGTATCGGACAGGGGATAGACTATGGCTACACCTTC	CASSIGQGIDYGYTF
NA	TRBJ2-1	TRBV21-1	NA	TGTGCCAGCAGCAAAAAAGCCTTTACCGGGGCCTCCTACAATGAGCAGTTCTTC	CASSKKAFTGASYNEQFF
NA	TRBJ2-7	TRBV15	NA	TGTGCCACCAGCAAACCGGGGACTGTCAGCTCCTACGAGCAGTACTTC	CATSKPGTVSSYEQYF
TRBD2	TRBJ2-5	TRBV13	NA	TGTGCCAGCAGCTTAACGGCGGGGGGGCTACAAGAGACCCAGTACTTC	CASSLTAGGLQETQYF
NA	TRBJ2-7	TRBV28	NA	TGTGCCAGCTCTTCCTCCCGGGACTGGGCCTACGAGCAGTACTTC	CASSSSRDWAYEQYF
NA	TRBJ1-1	TRBV6-5	NA	TGTGCCAGCAGTTACCGACAGCCGGATGAAGCTTTCTTT	CASSYRQPDEAFF
TRBD2	TRBJ2-3	TRBV11-2	NA	TGTGCCAGCAGCTTAGGTAGCGGGAGAGGTTATACGCAGTATTTT	CASSLGSGRGYTQYF
NA	TRBJ1-4	TRBV27	NA	TGTGCCAGCAGTTGGGTATCGGGAGAAAAACTGTTTTTT	CASSWVSGEKLFF
NA	TRBJ1-1	TRBV11-2	few	TGTGCCAGCAGCGATACAGGGACTGAAGCTTTCTTT	CASSDTGTEAFF
NA	TRBJ1-4	TRBV25-1	NA	TGTGCCAGCCTGGGCGAAAAACTGTTTTTT	CASLGEKLFF
NA	TRBJ2-7	TRBV7-9	NA	TGTGCCAGCAGCTCCAGTTTAGGGGCCTACGAGCAGTACTTC	CASSSSLGAYEQYF
NA	TRBJ2-2	TRBV5-6	NA	TGTGCCAGCAGCTTGCAGGGGCGGTTGAACACCGGGGAGCTGTTTTTT	CASSLQGRLNTGELFF
TRBD1	TRBJ1-6	TRBV4-1	NA	TGCGCCAGCAGCCCCGGAACAGGGGGTTCACCCCTCCACTTT	CASSPGTGGSPLHF
NA	TRBJ2-3	TRBV10-1	NA	TGCGCCAGCAGTGAGCAGGCGGTTGTGGGTACGCAGTATTTT	CASSEQAVVGTQYF
NA	TRBJ2-1	TRBV19	NA	TGTAGGTGTACCCGGGCCTTACGTTACAATGAGCAGTTCTTC	CRCTRALRYNEQFF
NA	TRBJ2-7	TRBV13	NA	TGTGCCAGCAGTTTTCCGGGACTGACCTACGAGCAGTACTTC	CASSFPGLTYEQYF
TRBD1	TRBJ1-1	TRBV5-4	NA	TGTGCCAGCAGCGCCGGGACAGGGACCGGGACTGAAGCTTTCTTT	CASSAGTGTGTEAFF
NA	TRBJ1-5	TRBV7-2	NA	TGTGCCAGCAGCCCCCCTGGGAACCAGCCCCAGCATTTT	CASSPPGNQPQHF
NA	TRBJ1-6	TRBV2	NA	TGTGCCAGCAGTGATTGGGTAGATAATTCACCCCTCCACTTT	CASSDWVDNSPLHF
TRBD2	TRBJ2-3	TRBV7-9	NA	TGTGCCAGCAGCTTAGGCGGACTAGCGGGAGACGCGACAGATACGCAGTATTTT	CASSLGGLAGDATDTQYF
NA	TRBJ2-7	TRBV7-8	NA	TGTGCCAGCAGCCGACGGTGGCACGAGCAGTACTTC	CASSRRWHEQYF